The 24 T cell receptor beta chains in this list originate from one sample, sequenced in a study of shared clonotypes between healthy human individuals. The method was immunoSEQ multiplex PCR; TCRdb's version includes in-frame clones alone and lacks a portion of them. The sample consists of some 2,500,000 clones, 93% of them appearing once. Material: naive CD4+ T cells from PBMCs. Specified subset: CD45RA+ positively selected. The source is a man between 18 and 35 years old in good health. Some clones in this sample may be carry-over from other donors' samples.

The chain couples TRBV5-5 to TRBJ2-7; a possible D gene is TRBD1 (6 bases). Germline V gene sequence: CDR1 SGHKS, CDR2 YYEKEE (reference sequence). V was cut by 5 bases and J by 2 bases, with 14 bases left in between. CDR3 length: 14 residues. The CDR3 coding sequence is TGTGCCAGCAGTACAGGACAGCTAACCTACGAGCAGTACTTC. It specifies CASSTGQLTYEQYF.

The CDR3 sequence is CASSPRLPSTNEKLFF. In DNA, the CDR3 is TGCGCCAGCAGCCCAAGACTGCCCTCAACTAATGAAAAACTGTTTTTT. The rearrangement uses TRBV5-1 and TRBJ1-4; D is unresolved. Germline assignment: CDR1 SGHRS and CDR2 YFSETQ. With 4 bases removed from V and 0 bases from J, the gap between germline ends came to 13 bases. The CDR3 is 16 amino acids.

The chain is built from TRBV18 and TRBJ1-1; no reliable D call. This CDR3 contains 17 residues. V was shortened by 1 base and J by 0 bases, with 15 bases between the two germline ends. Per the germline V gene, CDR1 is KGHSH and CDR2 is LQKENI. For the CDR3, the DNA is TGTGCCAGCTCACCACGATATTCGGGCAGCATGAACACTGAAGCTTTCTTT. Protein sequence: CASSPRYSGSMNTEAFF.

The chain carries TRBV7-3 and TRBJ2-3; 7 nucleotides line up with TRBD1. Germline trimming cut 5 bases from V and 4 bases from J; bases unmatched to any gene: 3. Germline V CDR1 and CDR2: SGHTA, FQGTGA. CDR3 size: 13 residues. DNA for the CDR3: TGTGCCAGCAGCATTACAGGGGCAGATACGCAGTATTTT. Translated, it gives CASSITGADTQYF.

This chain links TRBV7-8 with TRBJ2-2; 15 bases are shared with TRBD2. Trimming removed 6 bases from V and 4 bases from J; junction bases left unmatched: 6. There are 17 residues in the CDR3. Looked up from germline, CDR1 is SGHVS and CDR2 is FQNEAQ. CDR3 region: CASRPGLAGGGTGELFF. CDR3 DNA sequence: TGTGCCAGCAGACCAGGACTAGCGGGAGGGGGCACCGGGGAGCTGTTTTTT. Complete variable domain (other parts from reference TRBV7-8 and TRBJ2-2): GAGVSQSPRYKVAKRGQDVALRCDPISGHVSLFWYQQALGQGPEFLTYFQNEAQLDKSGLPSDRFFAERPEGSVSTLKIQRTQQEDSAVYLCASRPGLAGGGTGELFFGEGSRLTVL.

The genes are TRBV7-2 and TRBJ1-3; the D gene is possibly TRBD1 (5 bases). Trimming shortened V by 5 bases and J by 2 bases, and 10 bases separated the two germline ends. The CDR3 is 14 amino acids. Germline CDR1 and CDR2: SGHTA and FQGNSA. In nucleotides, the CDR3 is TGTGCCAGCAGCATTTCAGGGACTGGAAACACCATATATTTT. This sequence encodes CASSISGTGNTIYF.

Comment on this clone: The junction does not match germline at one end; this may be a read error. The chain recombines TRBV5-1 with TRBJ2-7; a weak D match, TRBD1 (5 bases). From germline, CDR1 is SGHRS and CDR2 YFSETQ. The CDR3 is made up of 15 amino acids. In DNA, the CDR3 is TGCGCCAGCAGCTTCCGGTGGCAGGACAACTACAAGCAGTACTTC. Its protein is CASSFRWQDNYKQYF.

In its sample, this clone was seen a few times. CDR3 sequence: CASSRTVGGSAFF. In DNA, the CDR3 is TGTGCCAGCTCCCGAACTGTAGGGGGGTCGGCTTTCTTT. V usage is TRBV9 and J usage is TRBJ1-1, with D perhaps matching TRBD1 (6 bases). The CDR3 totals 13 residues. V lost 7 bases and J 11 bases, leaving 21 bases between the germline ends. Germline lookup yields CDR1 SGDLS and CDR2 YYNGEE.

This clone was recorded once. The chain uses TRBV30 and TRBJ2-3; 8 bases fit TRBD1. Germline loops: CDR1 GTSNPN, CDR2 SVGIG (reference sequence). CDR3 length equals 12 residues. V shed 2 bases and J 8 bases; nucleotides not matched to a gene: 3. This chain's CDR3 is CAWSQGASTQYF. For the CDR3, the DNA is TGTGCCTGGAGTCAGGGGGCAAGTACGCAGTATTTT.

This chain connects TRBV10-1 to TRBJ1-1; D uncertain. The length of the CDR3 is 11 residues. Trimming shortened V by 4 bases and J by 5 bases, and 5 bases separated the two germline ends. The germline V gene encodes CDR1 WNHNN and CDR2 SYGVQD (reference sequence). DNA for the CDR3: TGCGCCAGCAGTGTCGGAACTGAAGCTTTCTTT. It codes for CASSVGTEAFF.

The chain recombines TRBV14 with TRBJ2-3; D remains unclear. Germline CDR1 SGHDN, CDR2 FVKESK. Between the trimmed V and J ends, which lost 2 bases and 4 bases, there was a span of 13 bases. There are 15 residues in the CDR3. CDR3 sequence reads: CASSQLAPTSDTQYF. CDR3 coding DNA: TGTGCCAGCAGCCAATTGGCACCCACCTCAGATACGCAGTATTTT.

The J gene is TRBJ2-1, the V gene TRBV11-2, with TRBD2 matching over 7 bases. Losses at the gene ends were 5 bases for V and 5 bases for J; bases not matched to a gene: 12. Germline V gene lookup returns CDR1 SGHAT and CDR2 FQNNGV. The CDR3 spans 16 residues. The DNA for the CDR3 is TGTGCCAGCAGCAGAGGGAGGCGGGAGACCCACAATGAGCAGTTCTTC. Encoded protein: CASSRGRRETHNEQFF. Full variable domain (missing parts from reference TRBV11-2 and TRBJ2-1): EAGVAQSPRYKIIEKRQSVAFWCNPISGHATLYWYQQILGQGPKLLIQFQNNGVVDDSQLPKDRFSAERLKGVDSTLKIQPAKLEDSAVYLCASSRGRRETHNEQFFGPGTRLTVL.

This chain connects TRBV7-9 to TRBJ2-2, with D perhaps matching TRBD2 (6 bases). In germline, CDR1 is SEHNR, CDR2 FQNEAQ (reference sequence). The CDR3 consists of 12 residues. The V and J ends lost 5 bases and 6 bases respectively, with 7 bases between them. DNA for the CDR3: TGTGCCAGCAGCCGGGAGTCCGGGGAGCTGTTTTTT. Residues: CASSRESGELFF.

The rearrangement uses TRBV11-2 and TRBJ2-1, with D possibly matching TRBD2 (7 bases). Trimming left V 1 base short and J 3 bases short, with 13 bases between. This CDR3 is 16 amino acids long. Per the germline V gene, CDR1 is SGHAT and CDR2 is FQNNGV. CDR3 in amino acids: CASSLGAGANYNEQFF. As DNA, the CDR3 is TGTGCCAGCAGCTTAGGGGCGGGGGCGAACTACAATGAGCAGTTCTTC.

The genes are TRBV2 and TRBJ1-1; D is perhaps TRBD1 (5 bases). V lost 4 bases, J lost 6 bases, and 12 bases lay in between. The germline CDR1 and CDR2 sequences are SNHLY and FYNNEI. The CDR3 contains 13 residues. CDR3 sequence reads: CASSGEGYAEAFF. The DNA of the CDR3 is TGTGCCAGCAGTGGGGAGGGGTACGCTGAAGCTTTCTTT.

The chain carries TRBV29-1 and TRBJ1-3, with D tentatively TRBD1 (5 bases). The CDR3 covers 12 residues. The V and J ends lost 7 bases and 0 bases respectively, with 7 bases between them. CDR1 SQVTM and CDR2 ANQGSEA come from the germline V gene. CDR3 in DNA: TGCAGCGGGGGGAGCTCTGGAAACACCATATATTTT. Translated: CSGGSSGNTIYF. The full variable domain, in which reference TRBV29-1 and TRBJ1-3 provide the parts outside the CDR3, is SAVISQKPSRDICQRGTSLTIQCQVDSQVTMMFWYRQQPGQSLTLIATANQGSEATYESGFVIDKFPISRPNLTFSTLTVSNMSPEDSSIYLCSGGSSGNTIYFGEGSWLTVV.

Comments on this clone: The same CDR3 arises from other DNA sequences in this sample as well. The V and J genes are TRBV6-5 and TRBJ2-7; D is perhaps TRBD2 (5 bases). Germline V gives CDR1 MNHEY, CDR2 SVGAGI. With 0 bases removed from V and 3 bases from J, the gap between germline ends came to 9 bases. The CDR3 runs to 14 residues. The CDR3: CASSYSRRGYEQYF. The CDR3 bases are TGTGCCAGCAGTTACTCTCGCCGGGGCTACGAGCAGTACTTC.

The chain recombines TRBV9 with TRBJ2-5, with D possibly TRBD2 on 6 matching bases. V was shortened by 4 bases and J by 4 bases, with 14 bases between the two germline ends. The germline V gene encodes CDR1 SGDLS and CDR2 YYNGEE. The CDR3 spans 14 residues. CDR3 residues: CASSPRDFLETQYF. The DNA of the CDR3 is TGTGCCAGCAGCCCCAGGGACTTCCTAGAGACCCAGTACTTC.

The CDR3 loop reads CASRITPGRVSYEQYF. CDR3 in DNA: TGCGCCAGCAGAATCACACCGGGACGCGTGTCCTACGAGCAGTACTTC. This chain links TRBV5-1 with TRBJ2-7; D may match TRBD1 or TRBD2 (5 bases each). CDR1 and CDR2 (germline): SGHRS, YFSETQ. This CDR3 is built from 16 residues. Between the trimmed V and J ends, which lost 5 bases and 1 base, there was a span of 19 bases.

The chain joins TRBV6-1 to TRBJ1-1; D uncertain. The CDR3 is made up of 14 amino acids. Germline V CDR1 and CDR2: MNHNS, SASEGT. V was shortened by 2 bases and J by 3 bases, with 10 bases between the two germline ends. The CDR3 sequence is CASSENGDDTEAFF. As DNA, the CDR3 is TGTGCCAGCAGTGAAAACGGGGATGACACTGAAGCTTTCTTT.

The chain links TRBV6-6 to TRBJ1-2, with 8 bases aligning to TRBD1. The J segment lost 13 bases and the V segment lost 0 bases, leaving 10 bases of the junction unmatched. CDR3 length: 14 amino acids. The germline gives CDR1 MNHNY, CDR2 SVGAGI (reference sequence). The DNA for the CDR3 is TGTGCCAGCAGTTACTCGCGGGACAGGCTCTGGGGCACCTTC. Translated: CASSYSRDRLWGTF.

This clone was found once. CDR3 amino acids: CASSPGGRGSTDTQYF. The CDR3 region has the DNA TGTGCCAGCAGCCCCGGAGGCAGGGGATCCACAGATACGCAGTATTTT. The V gene is TRBV5-4, the J gene TRBJ2-3; possible D gene TRBD1, 6 bases. The CDR3 covers 16 residues. Between the trimmed V and J ends, which lost 4 bases and 2 bases, there was a span of 17 bases. Germline assignment: CDR1 SGHNT and CDR2 YYREEE (reference sequence).

This clone was seen once. The rearrangement uses TRBV28 and TRBJ1-1, with 7 bases lining up with TRBD1. CDR1 and CDR2 (germline): MDHEN, SYDVKM. V shed 3 bases and J 4 bases; nucleotides not matched to a gene: 11. The CDR3 length is 16 residues. This CDR3 is CASSFQRTGLGTEAFF. DNA for the CDR3: TGTGCCAGCAGTTTCCAACGGACAGGTCTAGGCACTGAAGCTTTCTTT.

The gene calls are TRBV9 and TRBJ1-5, with D possibly being TRBD1 (6 bases). CDR1 and CDR2 from the germline V gene are SGDLS and YYNGEE. Trimming took off 0 bases at V and 7 bases at J, with 14 bases between the two ends. CDR3 length: 15 amino acids. Here the CDR3 DNA reads TGTGCCAGCAGCGTAGACGGGGGGCAGGGACAGCCCCAGCATTTT. Amino acids: CASSVDGGQGQPQHF.